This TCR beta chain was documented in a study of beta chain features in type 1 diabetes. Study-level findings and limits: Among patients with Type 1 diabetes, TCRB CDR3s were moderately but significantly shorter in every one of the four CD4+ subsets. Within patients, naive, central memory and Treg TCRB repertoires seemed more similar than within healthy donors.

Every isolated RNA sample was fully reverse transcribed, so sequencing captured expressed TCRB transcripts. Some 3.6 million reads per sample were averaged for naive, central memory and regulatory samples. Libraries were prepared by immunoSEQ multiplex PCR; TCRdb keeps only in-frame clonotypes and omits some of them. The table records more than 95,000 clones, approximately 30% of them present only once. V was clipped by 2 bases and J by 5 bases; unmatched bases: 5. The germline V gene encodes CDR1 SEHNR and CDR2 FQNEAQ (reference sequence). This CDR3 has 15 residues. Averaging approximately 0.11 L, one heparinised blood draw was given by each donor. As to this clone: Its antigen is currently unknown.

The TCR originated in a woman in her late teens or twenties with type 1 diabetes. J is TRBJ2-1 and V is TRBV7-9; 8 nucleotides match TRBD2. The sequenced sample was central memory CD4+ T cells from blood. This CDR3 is CASSLYRAGDNEQFF. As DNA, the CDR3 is TGTGCCAGCAGCTTATACCGAGCGGGAGACAATGAGCAGTTCTTC.